Below are 16 T cell receptor beta chains sequenced from a single sample in a study of OX40 agonist ivuxolimab in advanced cancers. Profiling relied on immunoSEQ multiplex PCR, and the TCRdb table lists in-frame clones only, not all of them. The table has 71,000 or so clones, around 87% seen once. The sample consisted of CD4+ or CD8+ T cells sorted from blood, taken in a trial of the OX40 agonist ivuxolimab. The receptor set was obtained from an adult with an advanced solid tumor such as melanoma, head and neck, liver or kidney cancer.

The V and J genes are TRBV9 and TRBJ1-1; 10 bases map to TRBD1. V gave up 1 base and J gave up 0 bases; unmatched junction bases: 9. The CDR3 totals 18 residues. The germline V gene has CDR1 SGDLS and CDR2 YYNGEE. CDR3 coding DNA: TGTGCCAGCAGCGTATCACAAGGGACAGGGGATATGAACACTGAAGCTTTCTTT. As protein: CASSVSQGTGDMNTEAFF.

The rearrangement links TRBV27 to TRBJ2-3, with unresolved D. With 6 bases removed from V and 5 bases from J, the gap between germline ends came to 6 bases. This CDR3 region has 11 residues. Per germline, CDR1 MNHEY and CDR2 SMNVEV (reference sequence). The CDR3 region is CASRILDTQYF. The CDR3 DNA reads as TGTGCCAGCAGGATCCTAGATACGCAGTATTTT.

The chain is built from TRBV30 and TRBJ1-5; 7 bases are a match to TRBD1. V dropped 0 bases and J dropped 4; count of bases not matched to a gene: 0. From germline, CDR1 is GTSNPN and CDR2 SVGIG (reference sequence). The CDR3 totals 13 residues. This chain's CDR3 is CAWSVQGNQPQHF. CDR3 nucleotides: TGTGCCTGGAGTGTACAGGGGAATCAGCCCCAGCATTTT. Full variable domain (rest looked up from reference TRBV30 and TRBJ1-5): SQTIHQWPATLVQPVGSPLSLECTVEGTSNPNLYWYRQAAGRGLQLLFYSVGIGQISSEVPQNLSASRPQDRQFILSSKKLLLSDSGFYLCAWSVQGNQPQHFGDGTRLSIL.

The chain employs TRBV7-9 and TRBJ2-3; 9 bases agree with TRBD2. Germline loops: CDR1 SEHNR, CDR2 FQNEAQ (reference sequence). V lost 5 bases and J lost 3; bases outside the gene matches: 9. The CDR3 is 16 amino acids. The CDR3 bases are TGTGCCAGCAGCCCGATAGCGGGAGTGGTGACAGATACGCAGTATTTT. Amino acid sequence: CASSPIAGVVTDTQYF.

V and J are TRBV5-1 and TRBJ2-3; D might be TRBD1 or TRBD2, each matching 5 bases. Germline V gives CDR1 SGHRS, CDR2 YFSETQ. The CDR3 consists of 14 residues. V was clipped by 4 bases and J by 0 bases, with 9 bases between them. Here the CDR3 reads CASSTGDSTDTQYF. CDR3 DNA: TGCGCCAGCAGCACCGGGGACAGCACAGATACGCAGTATTTT.

The chain employs TRBV6-5 and TRBJ2-6; D is unresolved. The CDR3 contains 16 residues. Germline CDR1 MNHEY, CDR2 SVGAGI. The V gene lost 0 bases and the J gene lost 3 bases, with 9 bases spanning the gap. Here the CDR3 reads CASSYSSGYGANVLTF. The CDR3 DNA is TGTGCCAGCAGTTACTCTTCTGGTTATGGGGCCAACGTCCTGACTTTC.

J is TRBJ2-7 and V is TRBV7-3; D gene ambiguous. V was shortened by 5 bases and J by 6 bases, with 17 bases between the two germline ends. This CDR3 has 14 amino acids. Germline assignment: CDR1 SGHTA and CDR2 FQGTGA. CDR3 in amino acids: CASSPSTLLGEQYF. The CDR3 DNA follows: TGTGCCAGCAGCCCCTCGACACTCTTAGGCGAGCAGTACTTC. Complete variable domain (other parts from reference TRBV7-3 and TRBJ2-7): GAGVSQTPSNKVTEKGKYVELRCDPISGHTALYWYRQSLGQGPEFLIYFQGTGAADDSGLPNDRFFAVRPEGSVSTLKIQRTERGDSAVYLCASSPSTLLGEQYFGPGTRLTVT.

The chain recombines TRBV2 with TRBJ2-1; 10 bases fit TRBD2. The CDR3 length is 13 residues. V lost 10 bases and J lost 5; bases outside the gene matches: 5. CDR1 and CDR2 (germline): SNHLY, FYNNEI. The CDR3 nucleotides read TGTGCCACCGGGACTAGCGAAGACAATGAGCAGTTCTTC. This translates into CATGTSEDNEQFF.

The J gene is TRBJ1-5, the V gene TRBV18, with D possibly TRBD1 on 6 matching bases. This CDR3 spans 14 amino acids. Between the trimmed V and J ends, which lost 0 bases and 7 bases, there was a span of 10 bases. Germline V gene data show CDR1 as KGHSH and CDR2 as LQKENI. In DNA, the CDR3 is TGTGCCAGCTCACCACCGGGAGGGGGACAGCCCCAGCATTTT. Encoded protein: CASSPPGGGQPQHF.

V is TRBV2 and J is TRBJ2-7; no clear D gene. The CDR3 loop spans 13 amino acids. The V and J ends lost 6 bases and 0 bases respectively, with 9 bases between them. In germline, CDR1 is SNHLY, CDR2 FYNNEI. Here the CDR3 reads CASSKDVSYEQYF. DNA of the CDR3: TGTGCCAGCAGCAAGGACGTCTCCTACGAGCAGTACTTC.

V and J are TRBV5-1 and TRBJ2-7; perhaps D is TRBD1 or TRBD2 (6 bases each). This CDR3 is 16 amino acids long. The ends were cut back, 4 bases at V and 2 bases at J, with 19 bases in the middle. Germline values: CDR1 SGHRS, CDR2 YFSETQ. CDR3 nucleotides: TGCGCCAGCAGCCGTGGGGGGCGCCCTGGGACCTACGAGCAGTACTTC. It is translated as CASSRGGRPGTYEQYF.

The rearrangement uses TRBV29-1 and TRBJ2-5, with 8 bases matching TRBD1. This CDR3 spans 11 amino acids. The germline V gene encodes CDR1 SQVTM and CDR2 ANQGSEA. The ends lost 7 bases at V and 6 bases at J; junction bases unmatched: 4. The CDR3 spells CSGQGSQTQYF. The CDR3 DNA reads as TGCAGCGGACAGGGGTCGCAGACCCAGTACTTC.

This clone has just one count. J is TRBJ2-1 and V is TRBV5-1, with 10 bases that match TRBD2. Germline trimming cut 4 bases from V and 5 bases from J; bases unmatched to any gene: 6. There are 15 residues in the CDR3. From germline, CDR1 is SGHRS and CDR2 YFSETQ. The DNA of the CDR3 is TGCGCCAGCAGCATACTAGCGGGACACAACAATGAGCAGTTCTTC. This sequence encodes CASSILAGHNNEQFF.

The genes are TRBV10-1 and TRBJ2-7; 14 bases are shared with TRBD2. The junction had 4 bases not matched to a gene; V was cut back by 2 bases and J by 1 base. Germline assignment: CDR1 WNHNN and CDR2 SYGVQD (reference sequence). The CDR3 is 17 amino acids. CDR3 sequence: CASSEGLAGGPSYEQYF. As DNA, the CDR3 is TGCGCCAGCAGTGAGGGACTAGCGGGAGGACCTTCCTACGAGCAGTACTTC.

The rearrangement joins TRBV28 to TRBJ2-6, with D possibly being TRBD2 (6 bases). Germline-derived CDR1 and CDR2 are MDHEN and SYDVKM. V was trimmed by 5 bases and J by 0 bases, leaving 20 bases between them. CDR3 length equals 19 residues. The DNA for the CDR3 is TGTGCCAGCAGTCCGCTTCTGGGGAGGCTACCCTCTGGGGCCAACGTCCTGACTTTC. It is translated as CASSPLLGRLPSGANVLTF.

The V call is TRBV4-3, the J call TRBJ2-4; D gene unclear. The germline V and J ends were trimmed by 0 bases and 6 bases, with 9 bases remaining between them. Germline V gene sequence: CDR1 LGHNA, CDR2 YSLEER. The CDR3 is 14 amino acids. The CDR3 loop is CASSQDRRTNIQYF. The DNA for the CDR3 is TGCGCCAGCAGCCAAGATCGGAGAACAAACATTCAGTACTTC.